These 5 T cell receptor beta chains share one sample of origin, sequenced in a study of a mutant IDH1 vaccine in newly diagnosed glioma. Described time point: week 11, during vaccination. Every single dose of the vaccine, 300 ug of mutant IDH1 20-mer peptide, came with topical imiquimod. Produced via immunoSEQ multiplex PCR; TCRdb's table is partial and in-frame only. The table lists tens of thousands of clones, around 82% of them singletons. These receptors' targets are unknown. This sample comprised PBMCs, obtained from a glioma patient whose treatment included an IDH1 peptide vaccine. These receptors originate from a woman aged 18-29 years with glioma.

This clone appeared once. The V call is TRBV7-9, the J call TRBJ2-1; D gene uncertain. V was pared by 1 base and J by 6 bases, with 4 bases between. The germline gives CDR1 SEHNR, CDR2 FQNEAQ (reference sequence). CDR3 length: 12 amino acids. DNA for the CDR3: TGTGCCAGCAGCTTAGAATCCAATGAGCAGTTCTTC. Translating gives CASSLESNEQFF. The full variable domain, with the rest looked up from reference TRBV7-9 and TRBJ2-1, is DTGVSQNPRHKITKRGQNVTFRCDPISEHNRLYWYRQTLGQGPEFLTYFQNEAQLEKSRLLSDRFSAERPKGSFSTLEIQRTEQGDSAMYLCASSLESNEQFFGPGTRLTVL.

V gene TRBV6-5 combines with J gene TRBJ2-6; D possibly matches TRBD1 or TRBD2 (5 bases each). Germline V CDR1 and CDR2: MNHEY, SVGAGI. CDR3 length: 14 residues. V gave up 7 bases and J gave up 0 bases, with 7 bases separating them. The DNA of the CDR3 is TGTGCCAGCACAGGGAGCTCTGGGGCCAACGTCCTGACTTTC. Encoded protein: CASTGSSGANVLTF.

This clone was picked up one time. The rearrangement links TRBV15 to TRBJ2-7; D is perhaps TRBD2 (5 bases). The CDR3 loop spans 13 amino acids. CDR1 is LNHNV, CDR2 YYDKDF, per germline (reference sequence). V gave up 0 bases and J gave up 5 bases, with 8 bases separating them. CDR3 amino acids: CATSRDLGDEQYF. The CDR3 DNA reads as TGTGCCACCAGCAGAGATCTCGGGGACGAGCAGTACTTC.

J is TRBJ1-2 and V is TRBV7-2; no firm D call. The V end lost 3 bases, the J end lost 7 bases, and 6 bases lay between the germline ends. The CDR3 has 11 amino acids. Germline V gene lookup returns CDR1 SGHTA and CDR2 FQGNSA. CDR3 amino acids: CASSFVSGYTF. As DNA, the CDR3 is TGTGCCAGCAGCTTCGTCTCTGGCTACACCTTC.

The chain is built from TRBV6-1 and TRBJ1-1, with D hard to call. The CDR3 extends over 13 amino acids. The V gene lost 7 bases and the J gene lost 2 bases, with 11 bases spanning the gap. Germline CDR1 is MNHNS and CDR2 is SASEGT. The CDR3 here is CASIVGINTEAFF. The CDR3 bases are TGTGCCAGCATAGTAGGTATCAACACTGAAGCTTTCTTT.